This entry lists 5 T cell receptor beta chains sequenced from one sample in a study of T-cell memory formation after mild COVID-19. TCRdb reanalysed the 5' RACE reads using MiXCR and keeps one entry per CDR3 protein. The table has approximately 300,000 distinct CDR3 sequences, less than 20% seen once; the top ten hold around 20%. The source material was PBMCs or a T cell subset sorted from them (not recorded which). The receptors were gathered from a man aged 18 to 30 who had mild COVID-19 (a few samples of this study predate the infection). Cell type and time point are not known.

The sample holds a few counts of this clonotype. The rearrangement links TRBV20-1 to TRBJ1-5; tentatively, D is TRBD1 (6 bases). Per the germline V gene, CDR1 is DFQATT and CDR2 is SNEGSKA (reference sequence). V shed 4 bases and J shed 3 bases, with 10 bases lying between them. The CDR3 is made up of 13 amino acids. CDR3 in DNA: TGCAGTGCTACGCAGGGGCCCAATCAGCCCCAGCATTTT. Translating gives CSATQGPNQPQHF.

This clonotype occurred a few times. The chain's CDR3 is CASSWTPKEETQYF. Written as DNA, the CDR3 is TGTGCCAGCAGTTGGACGCCCAAGGAAGAGACCCAGTACTTC. The chain joins TRBV12-3 or TRBV12-4 to TRBJ2-5; D gene unclear. V was pared by 4 bases and J by 3 bases, with 12 bases between. The CDR3 spans 14 residues.

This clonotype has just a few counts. CDR3 residues: CASSDTSGGADTQYF. CDR3 nucleotide sequence: TGTGCCAGCAGTGACACTAGCGGAGGGGCAGATACGCAGTATTTT. The V call is TRBV6-6, the J call TRBJ2-3; 8 nucleotides agree with TRBD2. V gave up 5 bases and J gave up 4 bases; unmatched junction bases: 8. There are 15 residues in the CDR3. Germline V lookup: CDR1 MNHNY, CDR2 SVGAGI (reference sequence).

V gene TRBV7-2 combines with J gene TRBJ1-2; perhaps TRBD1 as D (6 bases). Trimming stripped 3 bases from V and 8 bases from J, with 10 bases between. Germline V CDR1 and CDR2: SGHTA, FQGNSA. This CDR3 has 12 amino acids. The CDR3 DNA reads TGTGCCAGCAGCTTGGACAGTACAGGCTACACCTTC. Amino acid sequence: CASSLDSTGYTF. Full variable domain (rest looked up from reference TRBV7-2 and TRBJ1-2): GAGVSQSPSNKVTEKGKDVELRCDPISGHTALYWYRQSLGQGLEFLIYFQGNSAPDKSGLPSDRFSAERTGGSVSTLTIQRTQQEDSAVYLCASSLDSTGYTFGSGTRLTVV.

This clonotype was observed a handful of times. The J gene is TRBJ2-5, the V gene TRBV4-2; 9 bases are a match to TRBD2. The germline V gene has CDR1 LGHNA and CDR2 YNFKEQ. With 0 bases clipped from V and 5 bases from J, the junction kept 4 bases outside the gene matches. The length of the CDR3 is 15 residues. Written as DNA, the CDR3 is TGTGCCAGCAGCCAAGAAGGCGGGGGGGTCGAGACCCAGTACTTC. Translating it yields CASSQEGGGVETQYF.